This T cell receptor beta chain came from a study of beta chain features in type 1 diabetes. Whole-study context: The number of sorted cells examined across all samples was around 98 million.

Germline V gene sequence: CDR1 SQVTM, CDR2 ANQGSEA. The CDR3 is 13 amino acids. Between the trimmed V and J ends, which lost 7 bases and 1 base, there was a span of 11 bases. Details on this clone: Antigen: not known.

Study-level points and caveats: Equally in patients and controls, PCR might preferentially amplify shorter templates. TCRB CDR3s were moderately but significantly shorter in Type 1 diabetes patients in all four CD4+ subsets. Researchers reported that naive, central memory and Treg TCRB repertoires appeared more similar in patients than in healthy donors.

Sequenced material consisted of expressed TCRB transcripts (all of the isolated RNA was reverse transcribed). Clones were read by immunoSEQ multiplex PCR, and TCRdb kept only the in-frame ones, dropping some. The sample carries about 340,000 clones, around 9% recorded once. This sequence joins TRBV29-1 and TRBJ2-1, with D tentatively TRBD2 (5 bases). This sequence originates from a man in his thirties or forties with type 1 diabetes. The sample consisted of central memory CD4+ T cells from blood. The CDR3 reads CSAAGLSYNEQFF. DNA of the CDR3: TGCAGCGCAGCCGGACTTTCCTACAATGAGCAGTTCTTC.